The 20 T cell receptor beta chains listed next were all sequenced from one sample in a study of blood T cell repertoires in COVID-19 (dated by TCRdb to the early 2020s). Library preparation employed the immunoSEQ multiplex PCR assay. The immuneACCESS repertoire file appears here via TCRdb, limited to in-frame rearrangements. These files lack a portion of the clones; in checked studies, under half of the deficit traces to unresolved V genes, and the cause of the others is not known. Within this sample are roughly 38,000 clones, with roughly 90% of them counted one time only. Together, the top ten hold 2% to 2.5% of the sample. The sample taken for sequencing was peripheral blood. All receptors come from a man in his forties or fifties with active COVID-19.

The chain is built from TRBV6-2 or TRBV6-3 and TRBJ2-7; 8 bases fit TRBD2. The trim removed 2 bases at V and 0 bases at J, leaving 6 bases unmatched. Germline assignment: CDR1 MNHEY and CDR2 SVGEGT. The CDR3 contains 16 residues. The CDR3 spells CASSYQPGGSSYEQYF. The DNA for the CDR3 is TGTGCCAGCAGTTACCAGCCGGGAGGGAGCTCCTACGAGCAGTACTTC.

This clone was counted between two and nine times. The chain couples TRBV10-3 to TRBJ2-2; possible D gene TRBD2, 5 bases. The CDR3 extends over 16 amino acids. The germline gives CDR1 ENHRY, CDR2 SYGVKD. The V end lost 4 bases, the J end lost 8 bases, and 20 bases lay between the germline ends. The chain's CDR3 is CAISAERASTGGELFF. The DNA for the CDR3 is TGTGCCATCAGTGCAGAGAGGGCCTCTACCGGGGGGGAGCTGTTTTTT.

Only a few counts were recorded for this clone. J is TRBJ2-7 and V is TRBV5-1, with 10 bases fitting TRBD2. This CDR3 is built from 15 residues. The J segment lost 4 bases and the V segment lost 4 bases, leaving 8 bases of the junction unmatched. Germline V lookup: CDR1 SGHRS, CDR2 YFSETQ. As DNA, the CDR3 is TGCGCCAGCAGCGTTAGCGGGGGGCTCCATTACGAGCAGTACTTC. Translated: CASSVSGGLHYEQYF.

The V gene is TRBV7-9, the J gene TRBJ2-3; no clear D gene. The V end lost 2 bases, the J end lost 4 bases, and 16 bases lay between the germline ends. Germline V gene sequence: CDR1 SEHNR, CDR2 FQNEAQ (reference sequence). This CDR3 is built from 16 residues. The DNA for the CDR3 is TGTGCCAGCAGCTTACTGCCCGGTGTCGGTCCAGATACGCAGTATTTT. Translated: CASSLLPGVGPDTQYF.

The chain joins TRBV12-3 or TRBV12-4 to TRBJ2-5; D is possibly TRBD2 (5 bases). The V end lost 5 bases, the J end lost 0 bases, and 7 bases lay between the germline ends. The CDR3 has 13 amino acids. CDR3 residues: CASSLRDQETQYF. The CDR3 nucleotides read TGTGCCAGCAGTCTGAGGGACCAAGAGACCCAGTACTTC.

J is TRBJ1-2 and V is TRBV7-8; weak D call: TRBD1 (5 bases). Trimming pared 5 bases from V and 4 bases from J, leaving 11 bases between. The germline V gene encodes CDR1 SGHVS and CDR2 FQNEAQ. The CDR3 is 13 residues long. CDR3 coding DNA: TGTGCCAGCAGCCGGCGGGGGATCTATGGCTACACCTTC. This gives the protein CASSRRGIYGYTF.

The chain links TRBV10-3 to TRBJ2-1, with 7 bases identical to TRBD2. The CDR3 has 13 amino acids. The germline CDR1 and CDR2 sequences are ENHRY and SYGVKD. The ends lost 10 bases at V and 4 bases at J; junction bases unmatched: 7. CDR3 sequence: CASRGDLYNEQFF. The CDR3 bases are TGTGCCAGTCGGGGGGACCTATACAATGAGCAGTTCTTC.

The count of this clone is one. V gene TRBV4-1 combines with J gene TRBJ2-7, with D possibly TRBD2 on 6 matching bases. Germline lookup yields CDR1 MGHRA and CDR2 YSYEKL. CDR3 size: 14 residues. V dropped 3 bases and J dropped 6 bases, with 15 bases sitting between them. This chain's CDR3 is CASSQTGQGGEQYF. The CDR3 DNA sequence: TGCGCCAGCAGCCAGACGGGGCAGGGAGGCGAGCAGTACTTC.

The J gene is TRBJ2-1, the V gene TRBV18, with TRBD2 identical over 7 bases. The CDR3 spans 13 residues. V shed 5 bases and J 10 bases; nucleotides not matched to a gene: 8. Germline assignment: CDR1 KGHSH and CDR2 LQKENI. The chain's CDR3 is CASSTGRAGEQFF. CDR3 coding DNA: TGTGCCAGCTCAACTGGGAGGGCCGGCGAGCAGTTCTTC.

The DNA of the CDR3 is TGTGCCAGCAGCCAAGACCAGGGTGTAGGCACCGGGGAGCTGTTTTTT. It encodes CASSQDQGVGTGELFF. The chain carries TRBV4-2 and TRBJ2-2; perhaps TRBD1 as D (5 bases). Germline CDR1 and CDR2: LGHNA and YNFKEQ. V was shortened by 0 bases and J by 4 bases, with 12 bases between the two germline ends. This CDR3 has 16 residues.

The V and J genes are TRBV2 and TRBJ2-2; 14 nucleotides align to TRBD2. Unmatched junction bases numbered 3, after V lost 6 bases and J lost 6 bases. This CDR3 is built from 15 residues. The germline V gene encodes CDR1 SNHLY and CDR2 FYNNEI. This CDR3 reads CASSLTSGRAGELFF. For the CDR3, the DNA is TGTGCCAGCAGCCTGACTAGCGGGAGGGCCGGGGAGCTGTTTTTT.

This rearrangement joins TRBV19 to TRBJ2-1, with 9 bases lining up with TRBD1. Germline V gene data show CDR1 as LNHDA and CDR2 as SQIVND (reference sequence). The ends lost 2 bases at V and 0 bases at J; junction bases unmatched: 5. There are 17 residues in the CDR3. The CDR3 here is CASSIRTGVSSYNEQFF. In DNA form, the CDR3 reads TGTGCCAGTAGTATACGGACAGGGGTTAGCTCCTACAATGAGCAGTTCTTC.

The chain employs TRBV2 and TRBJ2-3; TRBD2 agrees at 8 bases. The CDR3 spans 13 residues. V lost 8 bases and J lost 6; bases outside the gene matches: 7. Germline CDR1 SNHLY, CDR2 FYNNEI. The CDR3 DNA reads TGTGCCAGCGTCGGCGGGAGGATGGATACGCAGTATTTT. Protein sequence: CASVGGRMDTQYF.

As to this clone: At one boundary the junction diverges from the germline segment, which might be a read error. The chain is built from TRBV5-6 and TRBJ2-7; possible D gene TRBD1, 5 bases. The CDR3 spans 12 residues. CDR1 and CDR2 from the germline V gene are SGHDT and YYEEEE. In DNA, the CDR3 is TGTGCCAGCAGCTTGAATGCAGGGAAGGGTTTCTTC. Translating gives CASSLNAGKGFF.

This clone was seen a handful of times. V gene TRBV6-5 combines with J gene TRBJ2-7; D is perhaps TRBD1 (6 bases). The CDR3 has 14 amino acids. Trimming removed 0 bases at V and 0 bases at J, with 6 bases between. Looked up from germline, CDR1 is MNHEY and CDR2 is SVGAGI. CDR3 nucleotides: TGTGCCAGCAGTTACTCGGACAGCTCCTACGAGCAGTACTTC. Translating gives CASSYSDSSYEQYF.

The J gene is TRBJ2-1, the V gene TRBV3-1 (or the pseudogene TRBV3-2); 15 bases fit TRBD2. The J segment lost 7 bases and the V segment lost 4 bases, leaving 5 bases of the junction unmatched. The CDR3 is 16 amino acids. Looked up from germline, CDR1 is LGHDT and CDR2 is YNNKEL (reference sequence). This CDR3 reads CASSPTGTSGRNEQFF. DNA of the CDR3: TGTGCCAGCAGCCCCACCGGGACTAGCGGGAGGAATGAGCAGTTCTTC.

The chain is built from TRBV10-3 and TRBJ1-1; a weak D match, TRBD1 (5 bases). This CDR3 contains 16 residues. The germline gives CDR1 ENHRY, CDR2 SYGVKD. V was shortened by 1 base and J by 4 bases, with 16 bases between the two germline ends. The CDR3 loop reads CAISELRRGSSTEAFF. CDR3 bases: TGTGCCATCAGTGAGTTAAGGAGGGGAAGTAGCACTGAAGCTTTCTTT.

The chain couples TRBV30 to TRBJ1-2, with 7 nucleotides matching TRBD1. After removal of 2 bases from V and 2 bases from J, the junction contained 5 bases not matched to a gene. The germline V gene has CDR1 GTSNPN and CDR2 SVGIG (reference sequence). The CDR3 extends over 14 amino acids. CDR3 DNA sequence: TGTGCCTGGAGTCTCTTGACAGGGAACTATGGCTACACCTTC. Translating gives CAWSLLTGNYGYTF.

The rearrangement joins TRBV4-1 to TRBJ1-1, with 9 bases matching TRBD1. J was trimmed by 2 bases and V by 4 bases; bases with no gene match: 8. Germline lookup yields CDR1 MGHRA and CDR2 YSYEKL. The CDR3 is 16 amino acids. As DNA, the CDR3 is TGCGCCAGCAGCCGTCCGAGGGACAGGGTCAACACTGAAGCTTTCTTT. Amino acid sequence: CASSRPRDRVNTEAFF.

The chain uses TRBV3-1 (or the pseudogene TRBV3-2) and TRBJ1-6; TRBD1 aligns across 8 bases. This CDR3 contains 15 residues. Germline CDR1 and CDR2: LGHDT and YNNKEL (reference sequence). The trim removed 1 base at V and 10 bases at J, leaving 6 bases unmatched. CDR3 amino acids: CASSQAQGARSPLHF. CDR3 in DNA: TGTGCCAGCAGCCAAGCCCAGGGGGCGAGGTCACCCCTCCACTTT.